This T cell receptor beta chain was identified in a study of blood T cell repertoires in COVID-19. Sequencing was performed with immunoSEQ multiplex PCR; in TCRdb, only in-frame clones are kept and a portion is missing. The table includes around 460,000 clones, roughly 90% detected once. This CDR3 has 12 amino acids. Germline V CDR1 and CDR2: SGHNT, YENEEA. Trimming pared 7 bases from V and 8 bases from J, leaving 9 bases between. The sequenced material came from peripheral blood. The receptor comes from a man aged 18 to 35 with COVID-19, enrolled during active disease. This chain connects TRBV11-3 to TRBJ1-6; maybe TRBD1 (6 bases). CDR3 bases: TGTGCCAGCACCGCAGGGGATTCACCCCTCCACTTT. It yields the protein CASTAGDSPLHF.